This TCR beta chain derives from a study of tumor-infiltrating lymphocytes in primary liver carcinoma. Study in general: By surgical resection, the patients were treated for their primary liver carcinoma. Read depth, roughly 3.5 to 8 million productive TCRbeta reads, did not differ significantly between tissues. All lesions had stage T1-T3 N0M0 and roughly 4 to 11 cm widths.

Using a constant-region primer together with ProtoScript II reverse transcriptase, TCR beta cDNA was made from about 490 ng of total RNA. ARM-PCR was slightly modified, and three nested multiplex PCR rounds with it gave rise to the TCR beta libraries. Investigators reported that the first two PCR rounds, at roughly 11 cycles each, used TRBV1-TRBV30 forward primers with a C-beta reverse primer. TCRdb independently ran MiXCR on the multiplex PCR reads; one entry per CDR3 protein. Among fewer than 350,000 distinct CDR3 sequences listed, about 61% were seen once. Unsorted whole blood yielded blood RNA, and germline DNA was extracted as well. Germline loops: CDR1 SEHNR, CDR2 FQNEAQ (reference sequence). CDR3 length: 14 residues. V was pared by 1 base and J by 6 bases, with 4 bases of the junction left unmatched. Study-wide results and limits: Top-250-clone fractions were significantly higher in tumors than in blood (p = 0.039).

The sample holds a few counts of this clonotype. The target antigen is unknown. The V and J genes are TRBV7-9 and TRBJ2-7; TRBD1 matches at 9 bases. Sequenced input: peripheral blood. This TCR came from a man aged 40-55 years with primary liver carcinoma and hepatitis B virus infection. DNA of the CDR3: TGTGCCAGCAGCTTAGGGGGGACAGGGAGCGAGCAGTACTTC. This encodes CASSLGGTGSEQYF.